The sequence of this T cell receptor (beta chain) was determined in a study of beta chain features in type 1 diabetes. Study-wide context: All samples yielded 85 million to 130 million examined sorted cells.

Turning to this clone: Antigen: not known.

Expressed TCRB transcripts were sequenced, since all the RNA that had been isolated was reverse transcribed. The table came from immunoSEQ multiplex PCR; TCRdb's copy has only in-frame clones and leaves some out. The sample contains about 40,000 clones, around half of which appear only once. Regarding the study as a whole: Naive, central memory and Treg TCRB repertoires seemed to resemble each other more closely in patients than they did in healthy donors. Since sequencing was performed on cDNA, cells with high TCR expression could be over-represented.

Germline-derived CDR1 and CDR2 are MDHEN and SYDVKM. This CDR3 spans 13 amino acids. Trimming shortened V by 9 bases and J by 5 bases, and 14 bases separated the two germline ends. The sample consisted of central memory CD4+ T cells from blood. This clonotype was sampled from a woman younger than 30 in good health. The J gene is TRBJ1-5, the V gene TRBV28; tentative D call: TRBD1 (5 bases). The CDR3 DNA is TGTGCCAGTACCCGACAGAGCGATCAGCCCCAGCATTTT. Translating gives CASTRQSDQPQHF.